In this sample, the clone carrying this T cell receptor (beta chain) turned up many times. Antigen unknown. The V segment lost 5 bases and the J segment 5 bases; nucleotides outside the gene matches: 8. Germline assignment: CDR1 LNHDA and CDR2 SQIVND (reference sequence). The CDR3 is 16 amino acids. This specimen comes from a study of T cells after yellow fever vaccination. Findings of the study overall: The study found a weaker secondary response that peaked faster, day 5 versus 15. Clones from primary vaccination mostly reappeared after the booster (96% CD4, under 90% CD8). Across the CD4 and CD8 compartments, a small share of clonotypes was present in both.

5'RACE template switching added a universal primer site and UMIs to TCR cDNA. MiXCR, run by TCRdb on the 5' RACE reads, gives a single entry per CDR3 protein. The table has 150,000 or so distinct CDR3 sequences, under 7% seen once; the top ten hold over 0.55%. The starting material was CD4+ T cells sorted from PBMCs, obtained 10 days after the yellow fever booster vaccination. The TCR sequence derives from a man aged 30 to 39 who received the YFV17D yellow fever vaccine. This chain uses TRBV19 with TRBJ2-2; 10 positions match TRBD1. In DNA form, the CDR3 reads TGTGCCAGTAGTGCCGGGACAGGGGCCGCTACCGGGGAGCTGTTTTTT. Amino acid sequence: CASSAGTGAATGELFF. The entire variable domain, with the rest obtained from reference TRBV19 and TRBJ2-2, is as follows: DGGITQSPKYLFRKEGQNVTLSCEQNLNHDAMYWYRQDPGQGLRLIYYSQIVNDFQKGDIAEGYSVSREKKESFPLTVTSAQKNPTAFYLCASSAGTGAATGELFFGEGSRLTVL.